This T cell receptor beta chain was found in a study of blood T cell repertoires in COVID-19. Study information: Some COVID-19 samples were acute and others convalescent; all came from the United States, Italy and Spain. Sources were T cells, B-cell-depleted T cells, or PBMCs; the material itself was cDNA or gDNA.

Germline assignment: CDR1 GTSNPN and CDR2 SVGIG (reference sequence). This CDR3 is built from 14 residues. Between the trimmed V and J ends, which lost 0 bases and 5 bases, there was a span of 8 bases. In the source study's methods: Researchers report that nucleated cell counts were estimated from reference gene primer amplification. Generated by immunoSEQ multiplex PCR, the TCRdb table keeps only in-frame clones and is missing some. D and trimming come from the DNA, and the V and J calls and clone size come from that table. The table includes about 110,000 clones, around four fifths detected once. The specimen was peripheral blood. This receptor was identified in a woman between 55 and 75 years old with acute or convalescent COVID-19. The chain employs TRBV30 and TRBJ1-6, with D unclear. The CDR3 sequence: CAWSVEGHNSPLHF. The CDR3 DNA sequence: TGTGCCTGGAGTGTAGAGGGTCATAATTCACCCCTCCACTTT.